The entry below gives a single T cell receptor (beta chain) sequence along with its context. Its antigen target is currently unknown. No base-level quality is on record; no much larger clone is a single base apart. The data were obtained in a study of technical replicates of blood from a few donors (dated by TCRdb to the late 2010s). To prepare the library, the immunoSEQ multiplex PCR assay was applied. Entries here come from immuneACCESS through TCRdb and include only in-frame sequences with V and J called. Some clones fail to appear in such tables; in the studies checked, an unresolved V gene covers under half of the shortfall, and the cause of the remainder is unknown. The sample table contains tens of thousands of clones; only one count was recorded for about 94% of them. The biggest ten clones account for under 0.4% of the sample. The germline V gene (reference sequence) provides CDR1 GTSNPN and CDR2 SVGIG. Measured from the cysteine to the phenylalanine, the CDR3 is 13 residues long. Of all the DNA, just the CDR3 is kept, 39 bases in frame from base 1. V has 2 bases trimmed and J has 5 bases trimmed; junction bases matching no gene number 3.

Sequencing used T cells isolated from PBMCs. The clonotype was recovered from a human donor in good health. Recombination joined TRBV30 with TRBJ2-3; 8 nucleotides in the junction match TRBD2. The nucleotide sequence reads TGTGCCTGGAGTAGCGGGAGCGGAGATACGCAGTATTTT. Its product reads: CAWSSGSGDTQYF.